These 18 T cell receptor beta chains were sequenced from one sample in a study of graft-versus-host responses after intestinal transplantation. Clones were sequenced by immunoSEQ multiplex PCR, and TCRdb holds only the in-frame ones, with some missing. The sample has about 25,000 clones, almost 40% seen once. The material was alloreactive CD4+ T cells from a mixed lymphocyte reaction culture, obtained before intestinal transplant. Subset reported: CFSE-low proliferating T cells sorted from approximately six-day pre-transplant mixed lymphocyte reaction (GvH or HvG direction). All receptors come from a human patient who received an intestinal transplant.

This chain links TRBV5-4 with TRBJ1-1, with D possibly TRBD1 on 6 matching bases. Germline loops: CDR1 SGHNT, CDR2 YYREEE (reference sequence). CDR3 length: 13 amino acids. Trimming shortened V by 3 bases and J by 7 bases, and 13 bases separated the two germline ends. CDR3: CASSSGQRHEAFF. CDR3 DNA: TGTGCCAGCAGCTCAGGACAGCGTCATGAAGCTTTCTTT.

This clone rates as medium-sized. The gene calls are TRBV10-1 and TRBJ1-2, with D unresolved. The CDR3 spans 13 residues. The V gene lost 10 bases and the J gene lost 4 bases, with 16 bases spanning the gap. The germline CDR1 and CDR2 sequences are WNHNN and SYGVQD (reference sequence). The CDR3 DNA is TGCGCCACCATAATAGCCGTAGTCTATGGCTACACCTTC. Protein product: CATIIAVVYGYTF.

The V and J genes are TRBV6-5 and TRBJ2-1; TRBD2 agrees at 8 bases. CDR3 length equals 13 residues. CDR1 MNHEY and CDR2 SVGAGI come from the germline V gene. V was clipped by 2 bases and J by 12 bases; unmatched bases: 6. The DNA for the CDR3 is TGTGCCAGCAGTTACGCGTCCGGGACTAGGCAGTTCTTC. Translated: CASSYASGTRQFF.

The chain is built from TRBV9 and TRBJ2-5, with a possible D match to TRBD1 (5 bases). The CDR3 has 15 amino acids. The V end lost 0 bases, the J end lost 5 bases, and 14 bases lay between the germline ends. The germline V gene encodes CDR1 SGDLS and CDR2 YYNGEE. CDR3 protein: CASSVAPGIMETQYF. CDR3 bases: TGTGCCAGCAGCGTAGCCCCAGGGATAATGGAGACCCAGTACTTC.

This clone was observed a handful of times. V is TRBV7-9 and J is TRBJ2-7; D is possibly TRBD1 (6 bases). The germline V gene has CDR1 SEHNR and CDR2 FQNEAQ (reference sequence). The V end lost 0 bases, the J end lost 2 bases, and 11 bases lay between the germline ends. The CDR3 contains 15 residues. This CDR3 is CASSLAWTETYEQYF. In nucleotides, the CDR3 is TGTGCCAGCAGCTTAGCTTGGACAGAGACCTACGAGCAGTACTTC.

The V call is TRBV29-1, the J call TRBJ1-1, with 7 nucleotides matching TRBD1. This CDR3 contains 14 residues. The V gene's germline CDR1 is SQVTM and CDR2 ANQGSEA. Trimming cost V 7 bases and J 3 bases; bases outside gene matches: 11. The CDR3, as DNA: TGCAGCGCCACGGGACAGCTGATGGACACTGAAGCTTTCTTT. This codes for CSATGQLMDTEAFF.

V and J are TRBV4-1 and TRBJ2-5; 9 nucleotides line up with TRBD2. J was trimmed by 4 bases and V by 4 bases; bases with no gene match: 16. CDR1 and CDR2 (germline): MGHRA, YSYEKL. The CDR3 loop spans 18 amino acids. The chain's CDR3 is CASSPSRSSGSGGETQYF. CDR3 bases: TGCGCCAGCAGCCCCTCTAGAAGTAGCGGGAGCGGAGGAGAGACCCAGTACTTC.

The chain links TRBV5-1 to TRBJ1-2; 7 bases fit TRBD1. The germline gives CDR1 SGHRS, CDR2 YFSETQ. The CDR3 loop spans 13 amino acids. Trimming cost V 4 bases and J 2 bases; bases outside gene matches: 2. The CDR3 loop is CASSQQGNYGYTF. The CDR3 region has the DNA TGCGCCAGCAGCCAACAGGGGAACTATGGCTACACCTTC.

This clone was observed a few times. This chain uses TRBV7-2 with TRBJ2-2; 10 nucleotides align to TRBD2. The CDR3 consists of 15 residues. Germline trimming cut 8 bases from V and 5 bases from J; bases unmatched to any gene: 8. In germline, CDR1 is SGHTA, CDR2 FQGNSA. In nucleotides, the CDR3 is TGTGCCAGCCACGCAGGACTAGCGGCAACCGGGGAGCTGTTTTTT. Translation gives CASHAGLAATGELFF.

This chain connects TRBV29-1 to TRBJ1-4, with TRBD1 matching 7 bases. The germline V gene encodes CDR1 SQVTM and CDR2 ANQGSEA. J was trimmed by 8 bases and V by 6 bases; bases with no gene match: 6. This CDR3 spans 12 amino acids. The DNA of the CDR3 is TGCAGCGTCAGGGGGGTTGGGGAAAAACTGTTTTTT. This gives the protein CSVRGVGEKLFF.

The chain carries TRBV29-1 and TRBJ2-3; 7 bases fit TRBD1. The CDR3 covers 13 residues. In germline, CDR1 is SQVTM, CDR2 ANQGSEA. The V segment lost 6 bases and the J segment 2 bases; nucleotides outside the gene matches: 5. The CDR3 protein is CSVTGQTTDTQYF. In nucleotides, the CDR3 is TGCAGCGTAACGGGACAGACCACAGATACGCAGTATTTT.

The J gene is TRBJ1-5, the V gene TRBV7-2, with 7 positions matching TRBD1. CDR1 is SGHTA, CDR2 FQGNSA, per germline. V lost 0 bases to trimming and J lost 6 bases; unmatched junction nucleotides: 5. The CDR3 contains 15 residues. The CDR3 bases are TGTGCCAGCAGCTTAGCGAGGACAGGAGGTCAGCCCCAGCATTTT. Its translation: CASSLARTGGQPQHF.

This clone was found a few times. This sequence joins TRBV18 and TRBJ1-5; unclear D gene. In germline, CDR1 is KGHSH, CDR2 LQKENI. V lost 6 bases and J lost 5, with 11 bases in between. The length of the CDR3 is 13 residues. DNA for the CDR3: TGTGCCAGCTCCTGGGAGGGCGATCAGCCCCAGCATTTT. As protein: CASSWEGDQPQHF.

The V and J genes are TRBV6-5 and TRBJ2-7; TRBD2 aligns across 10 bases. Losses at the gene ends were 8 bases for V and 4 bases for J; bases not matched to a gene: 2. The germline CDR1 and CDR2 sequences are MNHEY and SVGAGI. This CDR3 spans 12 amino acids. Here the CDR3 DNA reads TGTGCCAGCGCTAGCGGGAGATACGAGCAGTACTTC. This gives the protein CASASGRYEQYF.

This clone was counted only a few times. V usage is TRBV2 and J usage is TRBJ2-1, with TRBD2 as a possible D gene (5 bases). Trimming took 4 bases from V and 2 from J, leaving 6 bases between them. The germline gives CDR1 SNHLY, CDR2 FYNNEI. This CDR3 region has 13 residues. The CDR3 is CASSAGTYNEQFF. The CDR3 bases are TGTGCCAGCAGTGCCGGGACCTACAATGAGCAGTTCTTC.

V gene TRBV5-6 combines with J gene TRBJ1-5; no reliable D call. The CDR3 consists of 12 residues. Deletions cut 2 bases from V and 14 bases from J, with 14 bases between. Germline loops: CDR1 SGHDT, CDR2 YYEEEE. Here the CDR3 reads CASSLFGWAEHF. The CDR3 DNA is TGTGCCAGCAGCTTATTTGGATGGGCCGAGCATTTT.

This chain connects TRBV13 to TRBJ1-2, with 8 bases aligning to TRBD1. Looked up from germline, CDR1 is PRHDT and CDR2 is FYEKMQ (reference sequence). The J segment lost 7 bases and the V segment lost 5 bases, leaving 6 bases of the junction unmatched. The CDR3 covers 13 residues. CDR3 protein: CASSTRQGIGYTF. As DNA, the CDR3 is TGTGCCAGCAGCACCCGACAGGGGATTGGCTACACCTTC.

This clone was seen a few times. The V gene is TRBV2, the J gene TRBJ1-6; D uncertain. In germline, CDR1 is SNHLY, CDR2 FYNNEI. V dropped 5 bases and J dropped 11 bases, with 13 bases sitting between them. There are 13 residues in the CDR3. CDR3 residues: CASSPGLRAPLHF. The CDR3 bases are TGTGCCAGCAGTCCGGGTTTGAGGGCACCCCTCCACTTT.